The TCR beta chain described here comes from a study of blood T cell repertoires in COVID-19. Germline-derived CDR1 and CDR2 are SGHDT and YYEEEE. Trimming stripped 4 bases from V and 8 bases from J, with 12 bases between. CDR3 length equals 12 residues. In the original workflow: Nucleated cell number was recorded as an estimate derived from reference gene primer amplification. Assay: immunoSEQ multiplex PCR; the TCRdb copy retains only in-frame clones and omits some. V and J calls and clone size are those listed in that table; D and trimming were worked out from the DNA. Of about 190,000 clones in the sample, about 86% were seen once.

This clonotype was obtained from a woman between 18 and 29 years old who had recovered from COVID-19. Sequencing used peripheral blood. The V gene is TRBV5-6, the J gene TRBJ1-1; perhaps TRBD1 as D (5 bases). CDR3 residues: CASSQRQTEAFF. CDR3 nucleotides: TGTGCCAGCAGCCAGAGACAGACAGAAGCTTTCTTT.